A single sample is the source of the 15 T cell receptor beta chains below, sequenced in a study of regulatory T cells in long-lasting Graves disease. Time point here: newly diagnosed GD, antithyroid drugs for less than 3 months. PBMC-extracted RNA yielded the TCR library. The authors built TCR beta libraries using iRepertoire HTBI primers and Arm-PCR of CDR3 regions. TCRdb processed the multiplex PCR reads anew with MiXCR; each CDR3 protein has one entry. Here the sample spans about 220,000 distinct CDR3 sequences, around 16% being singletons. The material sequenced was peripheral blood mononuclear cells (PBMCs), taken at new diagnosis, from a patient treated with antithyroid drugs. These receptors were collected from a female donor with Graves disease.

This clonotype was picked up many times. The CDR3 protein is CASGMLNYGYTF. CDR3 coding DNA: TGTGCCAGCGGGATGTTAAACTATGGCTACACCTTC. The V gene is TRBV2, the J gene TRBJ1-2, with D uncertain. Trimming removed 8 bases from V and 2 bases from J, with 9 bases in between. The CDR3 spans 12 residues. Germline loops: CDR1 SNHLY, CDR2 FYNNEI.

This clonotype has a handful of counts. This rearrangement joins TRBV3-1 to TRBJ2-7; 7 bases agree with TRBD1. After removal of 0 bases from V and 0 bases from J, the junction contained 11 bases not matched to a gene. The CDR3 is made up of 18 amino acids. The germline V gene has CDR1 LGHDT and CDR2 YNNKEL (reference sequence). The CDR3 region is CASSQDWSDRFPSYEQYF. The CDR3 DNA sequence: TGTGCCAGCAGCCAAGATTGGTCGGACAGGTTCCCCTCCTACGAGCAGTACTTC.

This clonotype was seen more than once but under ten times. This sequence joins TRBV5-6 and TRBJ1-1; 10 nucleotides agree with TRBD1. The J segment lost 12 bases and the V segment lost 1 base, leaving 6 bases of the junction unmatched. The CDR3 has 13 residues. Germline V gene data show CDR1 as SGHDT and CDR2 as YYEEEE. CDR3 coding DNA: TGTGCCAGCAGCTTGAGACAGGGGGCAAGGACTTTCTTT. Translating it yields CASSLRQGARTFF.

The genes are TRBV28 and TRBJ1-3; no reliable D call. The V gene's germline CDR1 is MDHEN and CDR2 SYDVKM. The CDR3 has 17 amino acids. Trimming removed 4 bases at V and 2 bases at J, with 18 bases between. CDR3 sequence (DNA): TGTGCCAGCAGTTCCCTCGGTAGAGGTGCGACTGGAAACACCATATATTTT. It translates to CASSSLGRGATGNTIYF.

This clonotype was observed many times. The chain is built from TRBV15 and TRBJ2-5, with D possibly TRBD2 on 6 matching bases. V was pared by 3 bases and J by 4 bases, with 9 bases between. Germline values: CDR1 LNHNV, CDR2 YYDKDF (reference sequence). The CDR3 is made up of 13 amino acids. CDR3 nucleotides: TGTGCCACCAGCAGCCTGGGGGGAGAGACCCAGTACTTC. It is translated as CATSSLGGETQYF.

In its sample, this clonotype was seen many times. The chain carries TRBV10-3 and TRBJ2-7; D unclear. V was clipped by 0 bases and J by 5 bases, with 5 bases between them. The germline V gene has CDR1 ENHRY and CDR2 SYGVKD. The CDR3 runs 12 residues. CDR3 in DNA: TGTGCCATCAGTGAGTCGAGGAACGAGCAGTACTTC. This sequence encodes CAISESRNEQYF.

This clonotype was detected many times. The chain has TRBV24-1 and TRBJ2-1; TRBD2 matches at 7 bases. The CDR3 length is 16 residues. The germline CDR1 and CDR2 sequences are KGHDR and SFDVKD. The junction had 14 bases not matched to a gene; V was cut back by 4 bases and J by 9 bases. CDR3 amino acids: CATSEPSASGGGEQFF. The CDR3 nucleotides are TGTGCCACCAGTGAGCCTTCGGCTAGCGGAGGAGGTGAGCAGTTCTTC.

The rearrangement uses TRBV15 and TRBJ2-3, with 9 bases matching TRBD2. Germline-derived CDR1 and CDR2 are LNHNV and YYDKDF (reference sequence). CDR3 length: 16 residues. After removal of 3 bases from V and 3 bases from J, the junction contained 7 bases not matched to a gene. The chain's CDR3 is CATSSDRTSATDTQYF. The DNA for the CDR3 is TGTGCCACCAGCAGCGACAGGACTAGCGCTACAGATACGCAGTATTTT.

The sample holds many counts of this clonotype. V usage is TRBV19 and J usage is TRBJ1-1; D might be TRBD1 (5 bases). Germline-derived CDR1 and CDR2 are LNHDA and SQIVND (reference sequence). The CDR3 consists of 14 residues. Trimming cost V 6 bases and J 6 bases, with 17 bases left between them. DNA for the CDR3: TGTGCCAGTAGCCCTGAAATGGTGGGGGCTGAAGCTTTCTTT. This gives the protein CASSPEMVGAEAFF.

This clonotype showed up just a few times. This chain joins TRBV6-1 and TRBJ2-3; 12 bases align to TRBD2. The J segment lost 5 bases and the V segment lost 2 bases, leaving 5 bases of the junction unmatched. The CDR3 is 16 amino acids. Germline values: CDR1 MNHNS, CDR2 SASEGT. The CDR3 nucleotides read TGTGCCAGCAGTGAACTAGCGGGAGGGCCGGAAGATACGCAGTATTTT. The encoded protein is CASSELAGGPEDTQYF.

The rearrangement links TRBV4-1 to TRBJ2-6; perhaps TRBD1 as D (5 bases). In germline, CDR1 is MGHRA, CDR2 YSYEKL. The CDR3 extends over 20 amino acids. The germline V and J ends were trimmed by 1 base and 4 bases, with 23 bases remaining between them. This chain's CDR3 is CASSQVFGATSWSGANVLTF. The CDR3 nucleotides read TGCGCCAGCAGCCAAGTTTTTGGGGCTACCTCATGGTCGGGGGCCAACGTCCTGACTTTC.

This clonotype has at least ten counts. The gene calls are TRBV7-2 and TRBJ2-3; either TRBD1 or TRBD2 may supply D (5 bases each). The CDR3 has 13 residues. V dropped 5 bases and J dropped 2 bases, with 8 bases sitting between them. Looked up from germline, CDR1 is SGHTA and CDR2 is FQGNSA. Here the CDR3 reads CASSTGLTDTQYF. The CDR3 DNA follows: TGTGCCAGCAGCACAGGACTCACAGATACGCAGTATTTT.

To note about this clonotype: One base away lies a much larger clone, so this may be a sequencing read error. This chain uses TRBV6-2 or TRBV6-3 with TRBJ2-1; 16 bases fit TRBD2. J gave up 8 bases and V 7 bases, and 11 bases lay outside the gene matches. The CDR3 sequence is 17 residues long. Looked up from germline, CDR1 is MNHEY and CDR2 is SVGEGT. CDR3 coding DNA: TGTGCCAGCACTCCGGCCCCGGGACTAGCGGGAGGGTATGAGCAGTTCTTC. It yields the protein CASTPAPGLAGGYEQFF.

In its sample, this clonotype was seen many times. This sequence joins TRBV6-1 and TRBJ2-7, with D uncertain. V shed 6 bases and J shed 5 bases, with 20 bases lying between them. The CDR3 is 15 residues long. Germline V gene lookup returns CDR1 MNHNS and CDR2 SASEGT. This CDR3 reads CASSSGRLVLDEQYF. The DNA for the CDR3 is TGTGCCAGCAGCTCCGGACGGTTAGTACTCGACGAGCAGTACTTC.

J is TRBJ2-1 and V is TRBV2; 7 nucleotides agree with TRBD1. This CDR3 is 12 amino acids long. V shed 10 bases, J shed 3 bases, and the junction held 3 bases outside the gene matches. Germline CDR1 SNHLY, CDR2 FYNNEI. CDR3 amino acids: CATGTDYNEQFF. The CDR3 DNA reads as TGTGCCACCGGGACAGACTACAATGAGCAGTTCTTC.